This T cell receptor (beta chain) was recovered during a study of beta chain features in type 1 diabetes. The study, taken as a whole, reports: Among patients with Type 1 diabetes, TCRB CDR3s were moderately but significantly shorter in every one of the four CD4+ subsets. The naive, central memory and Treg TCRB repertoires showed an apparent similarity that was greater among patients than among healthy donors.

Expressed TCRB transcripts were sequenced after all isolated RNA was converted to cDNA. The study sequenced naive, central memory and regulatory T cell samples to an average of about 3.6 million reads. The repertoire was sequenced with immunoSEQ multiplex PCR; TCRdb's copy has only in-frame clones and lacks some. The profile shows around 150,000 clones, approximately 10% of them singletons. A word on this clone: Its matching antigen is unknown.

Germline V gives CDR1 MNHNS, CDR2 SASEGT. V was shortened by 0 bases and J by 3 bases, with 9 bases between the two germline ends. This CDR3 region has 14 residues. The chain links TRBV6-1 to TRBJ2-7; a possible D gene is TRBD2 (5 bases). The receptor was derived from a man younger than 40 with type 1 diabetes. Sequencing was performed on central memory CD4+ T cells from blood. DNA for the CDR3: TGTGCCAGCAGTGAAGCCGGGGTCCTCTACGAGCAGTACTTC. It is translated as CASSEAGVLYEQYF.